This T cell receptor (beta chain) was captured by sequencing in a study of blood T cell repertoires in COVID-19. Study in general: The origin of the acute and convalescent COVID-19 samples was the United States, Italy and Spain.

Sequencing used immunoSEQ multiplex PCR; TCRdb keeps in-frame clones, though not all of them. The data hold 75,000 to 80,000 clones, with around 80% observed a single time. The length of the CDR3 is 15 residues. Between the trimmed V and J ends, which lost 4 bases and 7 bases, there was a span of 20 bases. The germline gives CDR1 LGHDT, CDR2 YNNKEL (reference sequence). This clone was recorded once. The source is an older woman with acute or convalescent COVID-19. The rearrangement joins TRBV3-1 (or the pseudogene TRBV3-2) to TRBJ2-7; D possibly corresponds to TRBD1 (6 bases). The specimen sequenced was peripheral blood. CDR3 nucleotides: TGTGCCAGCAGCCCCTACAGGGATCCCCTGGGAGAGCAGTACTTC. It codes for CASSPYRDPLGEQYF.